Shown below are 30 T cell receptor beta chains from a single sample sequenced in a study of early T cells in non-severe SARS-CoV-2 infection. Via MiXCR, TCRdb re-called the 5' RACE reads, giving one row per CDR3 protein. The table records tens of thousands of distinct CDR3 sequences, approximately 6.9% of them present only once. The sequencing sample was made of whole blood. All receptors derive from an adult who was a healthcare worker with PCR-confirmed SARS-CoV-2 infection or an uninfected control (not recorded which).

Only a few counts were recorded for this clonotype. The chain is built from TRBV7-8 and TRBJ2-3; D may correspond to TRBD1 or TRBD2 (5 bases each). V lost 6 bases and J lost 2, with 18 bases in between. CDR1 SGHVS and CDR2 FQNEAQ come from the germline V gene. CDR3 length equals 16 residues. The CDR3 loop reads CASRAGTEIFTDTQYF. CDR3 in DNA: TGTGCCAGCAGGGCAGGGACGGAAATTTTCACAGATACGCAGTATTTT.

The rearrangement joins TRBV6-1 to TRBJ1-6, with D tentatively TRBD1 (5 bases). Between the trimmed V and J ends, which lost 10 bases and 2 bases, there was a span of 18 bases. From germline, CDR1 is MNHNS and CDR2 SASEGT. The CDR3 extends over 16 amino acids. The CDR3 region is CATPGQGGPYNSPLHF. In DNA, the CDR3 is TGTGCCACTCCCGGGCAGGGTGGACCCTATAATTCACCCCTCCACTTT.

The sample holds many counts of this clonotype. The CDR3 DNA reads as TGTGCCAGCACCCCGAATAGCCCTGGGCCCGCTAATGAAAAACTGTTTTTT. Translating gives CASTPNSPGPANEKLFF. The chain links TRBV2 to TRBJ1-4; D uncertain. V lost 7 bases to trimming and J lost 3 bases, with 21 bases between them. The CDR3 is 17 residues long. Per the germline V gene, CDR1 is SNHLY and CDR2 is FYNNEI.

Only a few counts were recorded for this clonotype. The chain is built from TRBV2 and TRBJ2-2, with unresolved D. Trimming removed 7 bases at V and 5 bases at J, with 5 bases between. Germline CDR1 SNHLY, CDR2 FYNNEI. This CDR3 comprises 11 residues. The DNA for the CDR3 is TGTGCCAGCATCGTGACCGGGGAGCTGTTTTTT. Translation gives CASIVTGELFF.

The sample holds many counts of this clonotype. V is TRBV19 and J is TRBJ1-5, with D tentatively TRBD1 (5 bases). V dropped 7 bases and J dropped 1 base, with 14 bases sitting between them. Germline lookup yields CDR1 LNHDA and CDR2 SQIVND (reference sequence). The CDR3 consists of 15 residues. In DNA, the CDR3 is TGTGCCAGTAATTCCCTGGGGGGGAGCAATCAGCCCCAGCATTTT. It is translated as CASNSLGGSNQPQHF.

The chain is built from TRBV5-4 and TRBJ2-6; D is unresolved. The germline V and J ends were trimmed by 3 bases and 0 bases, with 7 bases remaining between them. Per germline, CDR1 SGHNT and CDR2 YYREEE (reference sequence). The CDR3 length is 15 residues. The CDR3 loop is CASSWRGSGANVLTF. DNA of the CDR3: TGTGCCAGCAGCTGGAGAGGCTCTGGGGCCAACGTCCTGACTTTC.

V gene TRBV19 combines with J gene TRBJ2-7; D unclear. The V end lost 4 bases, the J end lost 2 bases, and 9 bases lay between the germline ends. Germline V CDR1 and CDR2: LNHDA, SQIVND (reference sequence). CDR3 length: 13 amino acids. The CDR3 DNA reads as TGTGCCAGTAGTACCGACATTCCCTACGAGCAGTACTTC. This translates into CASSTDIPYEQYF.

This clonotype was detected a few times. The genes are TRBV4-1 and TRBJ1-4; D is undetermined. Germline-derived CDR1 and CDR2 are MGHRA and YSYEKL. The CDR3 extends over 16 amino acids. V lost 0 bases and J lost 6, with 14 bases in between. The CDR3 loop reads CASSQESRPLDEKLFF. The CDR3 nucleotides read TGCGCCAGCAGCCAAGAAAGTAGGCCACTTGATGAAAAACTGTTTTTT.

In DNA, the CDR3 is TGTGCCAGCAGCCATAATTCCTACGAGCAGTACTTC. This encodes CASSHNSYEQYF. V and J are TRBV7-9 and TRBJ2-7; D not certain. The length of the CDR3 is 12 residues. V was shortened by 5 bases and J by 1 base, with 6 bases between the two germline ends. Germline values: CDR1 SEHNR, CDR2 FQNEAQ (reference sequence).

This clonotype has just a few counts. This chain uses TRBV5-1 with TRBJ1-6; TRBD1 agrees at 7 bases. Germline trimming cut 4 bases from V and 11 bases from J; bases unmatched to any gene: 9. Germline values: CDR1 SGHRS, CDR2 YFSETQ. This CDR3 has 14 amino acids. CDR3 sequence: CASSTGQDMAPLHF. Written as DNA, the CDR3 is TGCGCCAGCAGCACCGGACAGGACATGGCACCCCTCCACTTT.

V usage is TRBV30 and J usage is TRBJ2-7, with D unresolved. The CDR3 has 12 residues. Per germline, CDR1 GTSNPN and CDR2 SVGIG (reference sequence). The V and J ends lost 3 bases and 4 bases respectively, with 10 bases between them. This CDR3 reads CAWRETQYEQYF. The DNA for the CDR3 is TGTGCCTGGAGAGAGACACAATACGAGCAGTACTTC.

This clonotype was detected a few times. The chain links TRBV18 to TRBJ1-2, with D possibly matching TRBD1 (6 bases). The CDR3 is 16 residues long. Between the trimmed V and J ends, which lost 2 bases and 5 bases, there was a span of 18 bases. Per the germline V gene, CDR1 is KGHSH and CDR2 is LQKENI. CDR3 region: CASSPRGATDSYGYTF. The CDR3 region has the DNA TGTGCCAGCTCACCAAGGGGGGCGACGGATTCTTATGGCTACACCTTC.

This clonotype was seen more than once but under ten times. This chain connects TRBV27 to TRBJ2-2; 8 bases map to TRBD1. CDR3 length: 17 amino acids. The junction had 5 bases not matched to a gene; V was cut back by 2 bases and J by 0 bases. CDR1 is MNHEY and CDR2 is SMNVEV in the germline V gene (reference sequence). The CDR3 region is CASSLRSGGSNTGELFF. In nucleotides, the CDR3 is TGTGCCAGCAGTTTACGGTCAGGGGGCTCGAACACCGGGGAGCTGTTTTTT.

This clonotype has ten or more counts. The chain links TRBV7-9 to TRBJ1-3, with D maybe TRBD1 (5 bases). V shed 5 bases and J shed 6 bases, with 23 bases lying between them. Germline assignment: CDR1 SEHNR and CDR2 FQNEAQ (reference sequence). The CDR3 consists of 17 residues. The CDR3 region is CASSNSGTIKTENTIYF. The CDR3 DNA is TGTGCCAGCAGCAACTCCGGGACCATCAAGACCGAAAACACCATATATTTT. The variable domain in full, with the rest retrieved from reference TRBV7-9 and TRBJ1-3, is DTGVSQNPRHKITKRGQNVTFRCDPISEHNRLYWYRQTLGQGPEFLTYFQNEAQLEKSRLLSDRFSAERPKGSFSTLEIQRTEQGDSAMYLCASSNSGTIKTENTIYFGEGSWLTVV.

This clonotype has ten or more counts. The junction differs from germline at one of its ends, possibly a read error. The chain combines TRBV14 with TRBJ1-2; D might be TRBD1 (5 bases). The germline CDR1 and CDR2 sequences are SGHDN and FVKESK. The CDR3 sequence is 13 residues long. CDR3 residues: CASSQSPGGFQAF. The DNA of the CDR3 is TGTGCCAGCAGCCAGTCCCCCGGGGGTTTTCAGGCCTTC.

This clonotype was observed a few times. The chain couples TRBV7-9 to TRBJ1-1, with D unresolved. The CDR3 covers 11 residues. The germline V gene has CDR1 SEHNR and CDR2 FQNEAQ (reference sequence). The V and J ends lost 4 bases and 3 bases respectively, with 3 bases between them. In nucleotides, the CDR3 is TGTGCCAGCAGCTCCGACACTGAAGCTTTCTTT. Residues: CASSSDTEAFF.

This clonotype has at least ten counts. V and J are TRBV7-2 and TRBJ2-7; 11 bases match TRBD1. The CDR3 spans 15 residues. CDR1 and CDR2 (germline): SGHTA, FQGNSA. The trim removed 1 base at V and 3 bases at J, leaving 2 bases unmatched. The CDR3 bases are TGTGCCAGCAGCTTAGTTGGGACAGGGGGCTACGAGCAGTACTTC. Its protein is CASSLVGTGGYEQYF. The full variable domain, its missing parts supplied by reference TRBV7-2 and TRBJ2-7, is GAGVSQSPSNKVTEKGKDVELRCDPISGHTALYWYRQSLGQGLEFLIYFQGNSAPDKSGLPSDRFSAERTGGSVSTLTIQRTQQEDSAVYLCASSLVGTGGYEQYFGPGTRLTVT.

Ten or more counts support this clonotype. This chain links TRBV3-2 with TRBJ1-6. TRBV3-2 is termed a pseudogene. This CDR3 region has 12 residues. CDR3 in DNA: TGTGCCAGCAGCCACGGCGATTCACCCCTCCACTTT. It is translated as CASSHGDSPLHF.

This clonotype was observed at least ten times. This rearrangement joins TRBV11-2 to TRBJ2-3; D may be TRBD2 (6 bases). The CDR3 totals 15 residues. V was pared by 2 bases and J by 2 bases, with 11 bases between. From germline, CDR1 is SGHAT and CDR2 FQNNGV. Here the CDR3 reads CASSLRGGDTDTQYF. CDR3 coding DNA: TGTGCCAGCAGCTTAAGGGGCGGGGACACAGATACGCAGTATTTT. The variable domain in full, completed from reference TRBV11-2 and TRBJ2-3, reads EAGVAQSPRYKIIEKRQSVAFWCNPISGHATLYWYQQILGQGPKLLIQFQNNGVVDDSQLPKDRFSAERLKGVDSTLKIQPAKLEDSAVYLCASSLRGGDTDTQYFGPGTRLTVL.

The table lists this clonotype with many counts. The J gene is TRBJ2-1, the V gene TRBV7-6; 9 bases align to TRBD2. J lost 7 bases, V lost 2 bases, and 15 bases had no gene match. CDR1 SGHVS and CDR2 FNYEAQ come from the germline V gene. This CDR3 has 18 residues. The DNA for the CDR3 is TGTGCCAGCAGCTTAAGTGGGGCTTGGGGACTAGCCCGTAATGAGCAGTTCTTC. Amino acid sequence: CASSLSGAWGLARNEQFF.

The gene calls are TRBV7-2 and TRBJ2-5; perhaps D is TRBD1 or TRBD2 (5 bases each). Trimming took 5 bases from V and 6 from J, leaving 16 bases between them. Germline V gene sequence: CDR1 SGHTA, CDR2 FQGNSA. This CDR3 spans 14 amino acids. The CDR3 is CASSPRDLEKTQYF. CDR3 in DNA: TGTGCCAGCAGCCCCCGGGACCTTGAAAAGACCCAGTACTTC.

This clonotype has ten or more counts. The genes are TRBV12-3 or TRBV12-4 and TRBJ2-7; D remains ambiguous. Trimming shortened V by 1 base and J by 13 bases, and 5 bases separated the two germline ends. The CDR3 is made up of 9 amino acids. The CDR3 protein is CASSLGVYF. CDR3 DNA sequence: TGTGCCAGCAGTTTAGGGGTTTACTTC.

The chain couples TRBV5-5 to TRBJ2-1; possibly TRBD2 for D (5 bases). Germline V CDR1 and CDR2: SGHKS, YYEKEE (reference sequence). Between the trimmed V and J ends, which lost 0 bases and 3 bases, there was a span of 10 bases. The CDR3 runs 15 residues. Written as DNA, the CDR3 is TGTGCCAGCAGCTTGGCCTCCACTAGCTACAATGAGCAGTTCTTC. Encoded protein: CASSLASTSYNEQFF.

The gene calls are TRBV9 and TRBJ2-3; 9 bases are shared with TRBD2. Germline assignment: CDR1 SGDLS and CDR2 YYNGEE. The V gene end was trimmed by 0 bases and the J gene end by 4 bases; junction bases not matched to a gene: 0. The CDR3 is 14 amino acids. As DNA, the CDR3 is TGTGCCAGCAGCGTAGGGACTAGCGCAGATACGCAGTATTTT. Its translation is CASSVGTSADTQYF.

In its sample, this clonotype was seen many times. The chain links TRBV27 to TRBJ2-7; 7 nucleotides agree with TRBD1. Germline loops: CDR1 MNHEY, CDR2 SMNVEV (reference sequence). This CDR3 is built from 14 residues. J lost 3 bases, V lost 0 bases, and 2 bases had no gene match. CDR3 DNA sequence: TGTGCCAGCAGTTTATCGTGGGACAGCTACGAGCAGTACTTC. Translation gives CASSLSWDSYEQYF.

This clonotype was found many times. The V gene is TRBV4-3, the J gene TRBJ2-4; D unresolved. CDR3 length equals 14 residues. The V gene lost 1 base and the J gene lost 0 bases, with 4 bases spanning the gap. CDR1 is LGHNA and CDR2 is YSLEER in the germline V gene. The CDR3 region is CASSQGIAKNIQYF. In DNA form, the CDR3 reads TGCGCCAGCAGCCAAGGGATAGCCAAAAACATTCAGTACTTC.

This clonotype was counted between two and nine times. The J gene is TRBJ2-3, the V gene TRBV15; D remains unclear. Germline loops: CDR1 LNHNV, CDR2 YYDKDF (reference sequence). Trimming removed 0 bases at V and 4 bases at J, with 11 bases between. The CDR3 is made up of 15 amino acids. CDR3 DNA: TGTGCCACCAGCAGAGAGGGTGGGATATCAGATACGCAGTATTTT. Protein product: CATSREGGISDTQYF. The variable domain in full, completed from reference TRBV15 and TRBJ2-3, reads DAMVIQNPRYQVTQFGKPVTLSCSQTLNHNVMYWYQQKSSQAPKLLFHYYDKDFNNEADTPDNFQSRRPNTSFCFLDIRSPGLGDTAMYLCATSREGGISDTQYFGPGTRLTVL.

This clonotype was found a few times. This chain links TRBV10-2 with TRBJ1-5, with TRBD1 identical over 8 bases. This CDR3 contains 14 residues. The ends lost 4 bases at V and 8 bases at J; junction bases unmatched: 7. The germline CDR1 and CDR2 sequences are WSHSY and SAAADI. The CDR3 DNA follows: TGCGCCAGCAGTGGGACAGGGACCCCAGAGCCCCAGCATTTT. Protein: CASSGTGTPEPQHF.

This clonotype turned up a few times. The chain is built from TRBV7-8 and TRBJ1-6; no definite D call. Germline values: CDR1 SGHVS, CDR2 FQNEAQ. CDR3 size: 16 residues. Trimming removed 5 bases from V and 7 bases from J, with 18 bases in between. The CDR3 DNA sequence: TGTGCCAGCAGCAGGGCGTCAGGAACGTCGAATTCACCCCTCCACTTT. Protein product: CASSRASGTSNSPLHF.

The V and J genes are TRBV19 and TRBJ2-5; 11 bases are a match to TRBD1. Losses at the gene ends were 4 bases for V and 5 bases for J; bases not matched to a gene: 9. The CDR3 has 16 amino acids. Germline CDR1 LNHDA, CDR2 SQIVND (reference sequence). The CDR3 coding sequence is TGTGCCAGTAGTACCCCTAGGACAGGGGGCTATGAGACCCAGTACTTC. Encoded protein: CASSTPRTGGYETQYF. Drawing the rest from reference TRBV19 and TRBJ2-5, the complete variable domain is DGGITQSPKYLFRKEGQNVTLSCEQNLNHDAMYWYRQDPGQGLRLIYYSQIVNDFQKGDIAEGYSVSREKKESFPLTVTSAQKNPTAFYLCASSTPRTGGYETQYFGPGTRLLVL.